This is a list of T cell receptor beta chains from one sample in a study of lymphopenia after photon versus proton radiotherapy. Sequencing was performed with immunoSEQ multiplex PCR; in TCRdb, only in-frame clones are kept and a portion is missing. Of roughly 150,000 clones in the sample, about nine tenths were seen once. The sample was peripheral blood, taken from a patient treated with photon-based radiotherapy. The origin of the receptors is a man in his fifties with gastric cancer. Each CDR3 is given with its conserved first and last residue. D genes are given only for firm matches. Size is stated for part of the rows, as once, few or many counts, or as a class when the clone is expanded.

TRBD1 TRBJ1-5 TRBV15 NA CATSRGGGQGGQPQHF TGTGCCACCAGCAGAGGGGGAGGCCAGGGGGGTCAGCCCCAGCATTTT
TRBD1 TRBJ1-1 TRBV7-9 NA CASSRRDRAEAFF TGTGCCAGCAGCCGCCGGGACAGGGCGGAAGCTTTCTTT
NA TRBJ1-6 TRBV7-2 NA CASSTGVRGNSPLHF TGTGCCAGCAGCACTGGGGTCAGGGGAAATTCACCCCTCCACTTT
NA TRBJ2-3 TRBV6-5 NA CASSYRTSTDTQYF TGTGCCAGCAGTTACCGGACTAGCACAGATACGCAGTATTTT
TRBD2 TRBJ2-7 TRBV5-1 NA CASSQGLAQVYEQYF TGCGCCAGCAGTCAGGGACTAGCCCAGGTTTACGAGCAGTACTTC
TRBD2 TRBJ2-3 TRBV29-1 NA CSVDATSGTDTQYF TGCAGCGTGGACGCGACTAGCGGCACAGATACGCAGTATTTT
TRBD2 TRBJ2-5 TRBV5-1 once CASSFLGGVEETQYF TGCGCCAGCAGCTTTTTGGGAGGGGTTGAAGAGACCCAGTACTTC
NA TRBJ1-4 TRBV10-3 NA CAISAREPPEEKLFF TGTGCCATCAGTGCTAGGGAACCGCCCGAGGAAAAACTGTTTTTT
NA TRBJ1-2 TRBV19 NA CASSNREGYGYTF TGTGCCAGTAGCAACAGGGAGGGCTATGGCTACACCTTC
NA TRBJ1-1 TRBV5-5 NA CASSSGDPMNTEAFF TGTGCCAGCAGCTCTGGGGACCCAATGAACACTGAAGCTTTCTTT
NA TRBJ1-1 TRBV6-1 NA CASRYGTDPNTEAFF TGTGCCAGCAGGTACGGGACCGACCCAAACACTGAAGCTTTCTTT
NA TRBJ2-7 TRBV9 NA CASSSAPVSYEQYF TGTGCCAGCAGCTCAGCTCCAGTCTCCTACGAGCAGTACTTC
NA TRBJ2-5 TRBV19 NA CASSPRGSETQYF TGTGCCAGTAGTCCCCGGGGGTCTGAGACCCAGTACTTC
NA TRBJ1-2 TRBV9 NA CASSVSGQGGYTF TGTGCCAGCAGCGTCTCCGGCCAAGGTGGCTACACCTTC
TRBD1 TRBJ2-7 TRBV30 NA CACPGTDLEQYF TGTGCCTGCCCCGGGACAGACCTCGAGCAGTACTTC
NA TRBJ1-4 TRBV19 NA CASSPWTDSNEKLFF TGTGCCAGTAGTCCGTGGACGGACTCAAATGAAAAACTGTTTTTT
TRBD1 TRBJ2-3 TRBV10-2 NA CASSVTGGGTDTQYF TGCGCCAGCAGTGTTACAGGGGGCGGGACAGATACGCAGTATTTT
TRBD1 TRBJ1-2 TRBV30 NA CAWSRQGPTYGYTF TGTGCCTGGAGCCGACAGGGGCCCACCTATGGCTACACCTTC
NA TRBJ2-2 TRBV28 NA CASSFWVANTGELFF TGTGCCAGCAGTTTTTGGGTTGCGAACACCGGGGAGCTGTTTTTT
NA TRBJ1-2 TRBV4-3 NA CASSQLPIHRDYGYTF TGCGCCAGCAGCCAGCTCCCAATTCACAGGGACTATGGCTACACCTTC
NA TRBJ2-3 TRBV5-1 NA CASSLEPSGDTQYF TGCGCCAGCAGCTTGGAGCCCTCCGGAGATACGCAGTATTTT
NA TRBJ2-5 TRBV29-1 NA CSVEDPHLGDSQETQYF TGCAGCGTTGAAGATCCTCACCTCGGTGACAGCCAAGAGACCCAGTACTTC
NA TRBJ1-6 TRBV28 NA CASRIRGRVGSPLHF TGTGCCAGCAGGATTAGGGGCAGGGTGGGCTCACCCCTCCACTTT
NA TRBJ2-7 TRBV7-2 NA CASSLERSYEQYF TGTGCCAGCAGCTTAGAACGGTCCTACGAGCAGTACTTC
NA TRBJ2-1 TRBV2 NA CASRLGVSSYNEQFF TGTGCCAGCAGGCTAGGAGTAAGCTCCTACAATGAGCAGTTCTTC
NA TRBJ1-5 TRBV30 NA CAWSVGTPGGNQPQHF TGTGCCTGGAGTGTAGGGACCCCCGGGGGCAATCAGCCCCAGCATTTT
NA TRBJ1-1 TRBV29-1 NA CSVAQGQTEAFF TGCAGCGTTGCTCAGGGGCAGACTGAAGCTTTCTTT
TRBD1 TRBJ2-1 TRBV18 NA CASSPTGHKDGWGQFF TGTGCCAGCTCACCGACAGGGCACAAAGATGGGTGGGGGCAGTTCTTC
NA TRBJ2-3 TRBV28 NA CASSLYRLQPGNTQYF TGTGCCAGCAGTTTATACCGACTCCAGCCAGGGAATACGCAGTATTTT
NA TRBJ2-7 TRBV28 NA CASSLPGTLSYEQYF TGTGCCAGCAGTCTCCCCGGGACGCTTTCCTACGAGCAGTACTTC
NA TRBJ1-1 TRBV30 NA CAWTPRPGPNTEAFF TGTGCCTGGACCCCCCGCCCCGGACCGAACACTGAAGCTTTCTTT
TRBD2 TRBJ2-7 TRBV5-1 NA CASSLGGSWGDEQYF TGCGCCAGCAGCTTAGGCGGGAGCTGGGGTGACGAGCAGTACTTC
TRBD1 TRBJ1-5 TRBV6-5 NA CASRKDRAGNQPQHF TGTGCCAGCAGAAAAGACAGGGCAGGAAATCAGCCCCAGCATTTT